Following are 32 T cell receptor beta chains from one sample sequenced in a study of blood T cell repertoires in COVID-19. This table comes from immunoSEQ multiplex PCR, and its TCRdb copy is limited to in-frame clones, with some not included. The sample lists fewer than 150,000 clones; about 87% were seen once. Sequencing used peripheral blood. These receptors came from a human donor in a cohort sampled during active COVID-19.

The chain combines TRBV14 with TRBJ1-1; 7 bases fit TRBD1. Germline CDR1 SGHDN, CDR2 FVKESK. The V gene end was trimmed by 2 bases and the J gene end by 1 base; junction bases not matched to a gene: 1. This CDR3 has 14 amino acids. CDR3 protein: CASSQTGENTEAFF. The CDR3 DNA is TGTGCCAGCAGCCAAACAGGGGAGAACACTGAAGCTTTCTTT.

The chain recombines TRBV29-1 with TRBJ1-4; 7 nucleotides match TRBD1. The V and J ends lost 7 bases and 7 bases, in that order; junction bases with no gene match: 3. From germline, CDR1 is SQVTM and CDR2 ANQGSEA. CDR3 length: 11 amino acids. The CDR3 sequence: CSGGQFEKLFF. The CDR3 DNA reads as TGCAGCGGGGGACAGTTTGAAAAACTGTTTTTT.

The genes are TRBV3-1 (or the pseudogene TRBV3-2) and TRBJ1-5; perhaps TRBD1 as D (5 bases). The V and J ends lost 4 bases and 3 bases respectively, with 10 bases between them. This CDR3 region has 14 residues. CDR1 and CDR2 from the germline V gene are LGHDT and YNNKEL (reference sequence). The CDR3 nucleotides read TGTGCCAGCAGCCGTTCAGGGTACAATCAGCCCCAGCATTTT. Translated: CASSRSGYNQPQHF.

CDR3 nucleotide sequence: TGTGCCACCAGTGATCCGGGACAGGGCGTCACAGATACGCAGTATTTT. As protein: CATSDPGQGVTDTQYF. The chain carries TRBV24-1 and TRBJ2-3; 9 bases align to TRBD1. The CDR3 is 16 residues long. Germline values: CDR1 KGHDR, CDR2 SFDVKD. The trim removed 3 bases at V and 2 bases at J, leaving 5 bases unmatched.

This clone came up a few times. This chain connects TRBV7-2 to TRBJ2-3; the D gene is possibly TRBD1 (5 bases). CDR3 length equals 15 residues. Trimming removed 1 base from V and 2 bases from J, with 10 bases in between. Germline-derived CDR1 and CDR2 are SGHTA and FQGNSA. CDR3 nucleotide sequence: TGTGCCAGCAGCTTAGGGACATATTCCACAGATACGCAGTATTTT. This translates into CASSLGTYSTDTQYF.

J is TRBJ2-5 and V is TRBV5-1, with D tentatively TRBD2 (6 bases). Germline-derived CDR1 and CDR2 are SGHRS and YFSETQ. Deletions cut 3 bases from V and 2 bases from J, with 11 bases between. The CDR3 contains 14 residues. The CDR3 loop is CASSWAGGQETQYF. CDR3 nucleotide sequence: TGCGCCAGCAGCTGGGCTGGGGGGCAAGAGACCCAGTACTTC. The full variable domain, its missing parts supplied by reference TRBV5-1 and TRBJ2-5, is KAGVTQTPRYLIKTRGQQVTLSCSPISGHRSVSWYQQTPGQGLQFLFEYFSETQRNKGNFPGRFSGRQFSNSRSEMNVSTLELGDSALYLCASSWAGGQETQYFGPGTRLLVL.

This chain links TRBV5-1 with TRBJ2-5, with TRBD1 matching 7 bases. After removal of 2 bases from V and 1 base from J, the junction contained 2 bases not matched to a gene. CDR1 is SGHRS and CDR2 is YFSETQ in the germline V gene. This CDR3 contains 14 residues. For the CDR3, the DNA is TGCGCCAGCAGCTTAGGGGGCCGCCAAGAGACCCAGTACTTC. It encodes CASSLGGRQETQYF.

V and J are TRBV6-5 and TRBJ2-3; TRBD2 matches 10 bases. Germline assignment: CDR1 MNHEY and CDR2 SVGAGI. The CDR3 loop spans 14 amino acids. Trimming at V came to 9 bases and at J to 3 bases, leaving 6 bases not matched to a gene. Here the CDR3 DNA reads TGTGCCAGTAGAGCGGGGGGGCATACAGATACGCAGTATTTT. It is translated as CASRAGGHTDTQYF.

V and J are TRBV4-1 and TRBJ1-6; no definite D call. The CDR3 totals 20 residues. Trimming stripped 0 bases from V and 0 bases from J, with 18 bases between. Germline assignment: CDR1 MGHRA and CDR2 YSYEKL. In DNA form, the CDR3 reads TGCGCCAGCAGCCAAGATATCGGGAGATCGTCCGACTCCTATAATTCACCCCTCCACTTT. Translation gives CASSQDIGRSSDSYNSPLHF.

The V and J genes are TRBV7-9 and TRBJ2-6; D remains ambiguous. CDR1 is SEHNR, CDR2 FQNEAQ, per germline (reference sequence). V shed 5 bases and J shed 0 bases, with 8 bases lying between them. The length of the CDR3 is 15 residues. This CDR3 reads CASSQAGSGANVLTF. The CDR3 DNA reads as TGTGCCAGCAGCCAGGCAGGCTCTGGGGCCAACGTCCTGACTTTC.

CDR3 loop: CASSEEGEQRAYNEQFF. The CDR3 coding sequence is TGTGCCAGCAGTGAAGAAGGGGAACAGCGAGCCTACAATGAGCAGTTCTTC. The J gene is TRBJ2-1, the V gene TRBV6-1, with D tentatively TRBD1 (5 bases). The CDR3 is made up of 17 amino acids. The germline V gene encodes CDR1 MNHNS and CDR2 SASEGT. Trimming removed 1 base at V and 2 bases at J, with 15 bases between.

The genes are TRBV7-8 and TRBJ1-2, with 11 nucleotides matching TRBD1. Per the germline V gene, CDR1 is SGHVS and CDR2 is FQNEAQ. J lost 4 bases, V lost 5 bases, and 6 bases had no gene match. There are 15 residues in the CDR3. The CDR3, as DNA: TGTGCCAGCAGCCACAGGACAGGGGGCCCCTATGGCTACACCTTC. Protein product: CASSHRTGGPYGYTF.

The V call is TRBV12-2, the J call TRBJ2-5; the tabulated D call, TRBD2, remains unverified against the DNA. TRBV12-2 is annotated as a pseudogene. The CDR3 is 14 amino acids. The CDR3 bases are TGTGCAAGTCCTAAGTACCGGGTGGGAGAGACCCAGTACTTC. Protein sequence: CASPKYRVGETQYF.

This sequence joins TRBV5-6 and TRBJ2-7, with D tentatively TRBD2 (6 bases). Trimming took off 7 bases at V and 4 bases at J, with 15 bases between the two ends. The CDR3 covers 13 residues. Germline V lookup: CDR1 SGHDT, CDR2 YYEEEE. CDR3 DNA sequence: TGTGCCAGCTCGAGGGCGGGGAGGTACGAGCAGTACTTC. It is translated as CASSRAGRYEQYF. Complete variable domain (other parts from reference TRBV5-6 and TRBJ2-7): DAGVTQSPTHLIKTRGQQVTLRCSPKSGHDTVSWYQQALGQGPQFIFQYYEEEERQRGNFPDRFSGHQFPNYSSELNVNALLLGDSALYLCASSRAGRYEQYFGPGTRLTVT.

This sequence joins TRBV12-3 or TRBV12-4 and TRBJ1-3; D is unclear. V lost 5 bases, J lost 9 bases, and 14 bases lay in between. The CDR3 is 13 residues long. CDR3 DNA: TGTGCCAGCAGTCCGACATTAGTATCCACCATATATTTT. It translates to CASSPTLVSTIYF.

V usage is TRBV18 and J usage is TRBJ2-1, with 9 bases fitting TRBD2. The CDR3 consists of 19 residues. Trimming took 1 base from V and 0 from J; bases not matched to a gene: 10. The germline gives CDR1 KGHSH, CDR2 LQKENI. The CDR3 region has the DNA TGTGCCAGCTCACCACTAGCGGGGGCCACGGGGGGCTCCTACAATGAGCAGTTCTTC. Its translation: CASSPLAGATGGSYNEQFF.

The chain carries TRBV9 and TRBJ2-3; D might be TRBD2 (5 bases). Germline assignment: CDR1 SGDLS and CDR2 YYNGEE. Trimming left V 1 base short and J 2 bases short, with 11 bases between. The CDR3 is 15 amino acids. The CDR3 coding sequence is TGTGCCAGCAGCGTACACCAGCGGCACACAGATACGCAGTATTTT. Translating gives CASSVHQRHTDTQYF.

The chain links TRBV7-9 to TRBJ1-1; tentatively, D is TRBD1 (5 bases). Germline V gives CDR1 SEHNR, CDR2 FQNEAQ (reference sequence). The CDR3 consists of 16 residues. Trimming shortened V by 1 base and J by 0 bases, and 12 bases separated the two germline ends. The CDR3 DNA reads as TGTGCCAGCAGCTTAGGCAGGGCACCCATGAACACTGAAGCTTTCTTT. It encodes CASSLGRAPMNTEAFF. The full variable domain, with the rest looked up from reference TRBV7-9 and TRBJ1-1, is DTGVSQNPRHKITKRGQNVTFRCDPISEHNRLYWYRQTLGQGPEFLTYFQNEAQLEKSRLLSDRFSAERPKGSFSTLEIQRTEQGDSAMYLCASSLGRAPMNTEAFFGQGTRLTVV.

This clone was seen once. The chain has TRBV19 and TRBJ1-6; 7 nucleotides agree with TRBD1. Trimming took 7 bases from V and 5 from J; bases not matched to a gene: 11. The CDR3 is 16 residues long. CDR1 is LNHDA, CDR2 SQIVND, per germline (reference sequence). The CDR3 DNA reads as TGTGCCAGTACCCCGACGGACAGGAGAGATAATTCACCCCTCCACTTT. This encodes CASTPTDRRDNSPLHF. Complete variable domain (other parts from reference TRBV19 and TRBJ1-6): DGGITQSPKYLFRKEGQNVTLSCEQNLNHDAMYWYRQDPGQGLRLIYYSQIVNDFQKGDIAEGYSVSREKKESFPLTVTSAQKNPTAFYLCASTPTDRRDNSPLHFGNGTRLTVT.

The V gene is TRBV5-1, the J gene TRBJ1-1; D not certain. Trimming cost V 1 base and J 3 bases, with 13 bases left between them. The germline V gene has CDR1 SGHRS and CDR2 YFSETQ. This CDR3 is built from 15 residues. CDR3 region: CASSLLSGGDTEAFF. CDR3 DNA sequence: TGCGCCAGCAGCTTGTTAAGCGGAGGAGACACTGAAGCTTTCTTT. Complete variable domain (other parts from reference TRBV5-1 and TRBJ1-1): KAGVTQTPRYLIKTRGQQVTLSCSPISGHRSVSWYQQTPGQGLQFLFEYFSETQRNKGNFPGRFSGRQFSNSRSEMNVSTLELGDSALYLCASSLLSGGDTEAFFGQGTRLTVV.

The CDR3 sequence is CASSQVRETQYF. DNA for the CDR3: TGTGCCAGCAGCCAAGTCAGGGAGACCCAGTACTTC. The chain combines TRBV3-1 (or the pseudogene TRBV3-2) with TRBJ2-5; D is ambiguous. The ends were cut back, 1 base at V and 5 bases at J, with 5 bases in the middle. Germline values: CDR1 LGHDT, CDR2 YNNKEL (reference sequence). This CDR3 region has 12 residues.

The chain recombines TRBV11-2 with TRBJ2-5; TRBD2 matches at 8 bases. Germline CDR1 is SGHAT and CDR2 is FQNNGV. J gave up 5 bases and V 5 bases, and 10 bases lay outside the gene matches. This CDR3 comprises 15 residues. CDR3 in DNA: TGTGCCAGCAGCCCGGGGGGGGCCCTTGGGGAGACCCAGTACTTC. As protein: CASSPGGALGETQYF.

This clone has a handful of counts. The chain combines TRBV11-3 with TRBJ2-1, with TRBD1 matching over 11 bases. Trimming removed 5 bases from V and 9 bases from J; junction bases left unmatched: 15. Germline CDR1 and CDR2: SGHNT and YENEEA. CDR3 length: 17 residues. This CDR3 reads CASSPPTPGQGGGEQFF. CDR3 DNA: TGTGCCAGCAGCCCGCCCACTCCGGGACAGGGGGGGGGTGAGCAGTTCTTC.

This clone was observed a single time. The chain employs TRBV5-1 and TRBJ2-7, with D possibly TRBD1 on 5 matching bases. The V end lost 0 bases, the J end lost 0 bases, and 10 bases lay between the germline ends. The V gene's germline CDR1 is SGHRS and CDR2 YFSETQ. This CDR3 has 15 amino acids. The CDR3 region is CASSLGRQFSYEQYF. Here the CDR3 DNA reads TGCGCCAGCAGCTTGGGCCGACAGTTCTCCTACGAGCAGTACTTC.

The chain has TRBV27 and TRBJ1-2, with 7 nucleotides matching TRBD1. This CDR3 has 15 residues. V dropped 7 bases and J dropped 4; count of bases not matched to a gene: 12. Germline V gives CDR1 MNHEY, CDR2 SMNVEV (reference sequence). CDR3 sequence: CASKRQGRALYGYTF. The DNA of the CDR3 is TGTGCCAGCAAAAGACAGGGAAGAGCCCTCTATGGCTACACCTTC.

The chain recombines TRBV27 with TRBJ1-2, with D perhaps TRBD1 (5 bases). Trimming removed 3 bases at V and 0 bases at J, with 8 bases between. This CDR3 has 14 residues. Germline CDR1 is MNHEY and CDR2 is SMNVEV (reference sequence). For the CDR3, the DNA is TGTGCCAGCAGTTTCCGACAGACTAACTATGGCTACACCTTC. This gives the protein CASSFRQTNYGYTF.

The V and J genes are TRBV18 and TRBJ1-1; 11 nucleotides match TRBD1. From germline, CDR1 is KGHSH and CDR2 LQKENI. The CDR3 sequence is 17 residues long. With 4 bases clipped from V and 3 bases from J, the junction kept 10 bases outside the gene matches. CDR3 DNA: TGTGCCAGCTCACGAGGGACAGGGGGGGACCTCCACACTGAAGCTTTCTTT. Translation gives CASSRGTGGDLHTEAFF. The variable domain in full, with the rest retrieved from reference TRBV18 and TRBJ1-1, is NAGVMQNPRHLVRRRGQEARLRCSPMKGHSHVYWYRQLPEEGLKFMVYLQKENIIDESGMPKERFSAEFPKEGPSILRIQQVVRGDSAAYFCASSRGTGGDLHTEAFFGQGTRLTVV.

This clone was counted between two and nine times. This chain uses TRBV19 with TRBJ1-2, with 9 nucleotides matching TRBD1. V trimming: 0 bases; J trimming: 8 bases; junction bases outside the gene matches: 7. Germline V CDR1 and CDR2: LNHDA, SQIVND (reference sequence). This CDR3 is built from 15 residues. This chain's CDR3 is CASSIDWGQGKGYTF. The CDR3 nucleotides are TGTGCCAGTAGTATAGATTGGGGACAGGGAAAAGGCTACACCTTC.

This clone is a singleton in its sample. The genes are TRBV6-5 and TRBJ2-1; 12 nucleotides line up with TRBD2. This CDR3 spans 16 amino acids. Looked up from germline, CDR1 is MNHEY and CDR2 is SVGAGI. Trimming removed 4 bases from V and 5 bases from J; junction bases left unmatched: 6. CDR3 sequence (DNA): TGTGCCAGCAGTTTCCGACTAGCGGGGGCCAACAATGAGCAGTTCTTC. Residues: CASSFRLAGANNEQFF.

The chain joins TRBV5-1 to TRBJ2-6, with D unclear. CDR1 is SGHRS and CDR2 is YFSETQ in the germline V gene. The CDR3 runs 15 residues. Deletions cut 2 bases from V and 3 bases from J, with 9 bases between. The CDR3 sequence: CASSLEQFGANVLTF. The CDR3 DNA follows: TGCGCCAGCAGCTTAGAACAGTTTGGGGCCAACGTCCTGACTTTC.

The chain is built from TRBV14 and TRBJ2-3; a possible D gene is TRBD2 (6 bases). This CDR3 has 13 amino acids. Trimming left V 2 bases short and J 3 bases short, with 6 bases between. Germline V lookup: CDR1 SGHDN, CDR2 FVKESK. CDR3 in amino acids: CASSQRGTDTQYF. CDR3 nucleotides: TGTGCCAGCAGCCAACGGGGGACAGATACGCAGTATTTT.

This chain uses TRBV13 with TRBJ2-3; D uncertain. This CDR3 spans 15 amino acids. V lost 1 base and J 1 base, leaving 9 bases between the germline ends. The germline V gene has CDR1 PRHDT and CDR2 FYEKMQ (reference sequence). CDR3 nucleotide sequence: TGTGCCAGCAGCTTAGACCCCTCGGGCACAGATACGCAGTATTTT. Protein product: CASSLDPSGTDTQYF.